These 16 T cell receptor beta chains were sequenced from one sample in a study of blood T cell repertoires in COVID-19. The protocol was immunoSEQ multiplex PCR, while the TCRdb copy is restricted to in-frame clones and leaves out a portion. The table records about 45,000 clones, around nine tenths of them present only once. The source material was peripheral blood. Every receptor here comes from a man in his 70s with active COVID-19.

The chain joins TRBV11-3 to TRBJ2-1, with D maybe TRBD1 (5 bases). Germline-derived CDR1 and CDR2 are SGHNT and YENEEA. The CDR3 is 14 residues long. The V end was cut by 5 bases, the J end by 8 bases, with 16 bases between. CDR3 residues: CASSHPPDSYEQFF. Here the CDR3 DNA reads TGTGCCAGCAGCCACCCGCCCGACAGCTATGAGCAGTTCTTC.

V and J are TRBV23-1 and TRBJ2-1; TRBD2 matches 8 bases. TRBV23-1 is filed as an ORF, its function uncertain. The CDR3 is 14 amino acids. With V trimmed by 9 bases and J by 8 bases, 12 bases remained unmatched. CDR3 nucleotide sequence: TGCGCCAGAAACCGGGAGGGACGGCAGGATGAGCAGTTCTTC. It yields the protein CARNREGRQDEQFF.

This chain connects TRBV7-8 to TRBJ2-7; TRBD1 is a possible D gene (6 bases). Germline V gives CDR1 SGHVS, CDR2 FQNEAQ. Trimming cost V 0 bases and J 2 bases, with 14 bases left between them. This CDR3 spans 16 amino acids. The CDR3 DNA sequence: TGTGCCAGCAGCTTAGCGTTTAGGGGGTCCCCCTACGAGCAGTACTTC. It is translated as CASSLAFRGSPYEQYF.

The CDR3 coding sequence is TGTGCCAGTTCCGGGACAGGGATAGACTATGGCTACACCTTC. Residues: CASSGTGIDYGYTF. J is TRBJ1-2 and V is TRBV19, with 9 bases aligning to TRBD1. CDR1 and CDR2 from the germline V gene are LNHDA and SQIVND (reference sequence). The CDR3 is 14 amino acids. Trimming cost V 8 bases and J 3 bases; bases outside gene matches: 7.

V and J are TRBV5-1 and TRBJ1-1, with D possibly matching TRBD1 (6 bases). Trimming left V 4 bases short and J 11 bases short, with 21 bases between. This CDR3 is built from 14 residues. Germline CDR1 and CDR2: SGHRS and YFSETQ. The CDR3 protein is CASSRSEGVTWAFF. In nucleotides, the CDR3 is TGCGCCAGCAGCCGCTCTGAGGGGGTTACGTGGGCTTTCTTT.

The chain links TRBV3-1 (or the pseudogene TRBV3-2) to TRBJ1-1; 10 nucleotides line up with TRBD1. The V gene's germline CDR1 is LGHDT and CDR2 YNNKEL (reference sequence). There are 14 residues in the CDR3. V was pared by 3 bases and J by 2 bases, with 0 bases of the junction left unmatched. In nucleotides, the CDR3 is TGTGCCAGCAGCCAGACAGGGGGCAACACTGAAGCTTTCTTT. Translation gives CASSQTGGNTEAFF.

The CDR3 nucleotides read TGTGCCAGCAGCCCCCGACTAGCGGGAGGTGGATACAATGAGCAGTTCTTC. This gives the protein CASSPRLAGGGYNEQFF. This chain links TRBV3-1 (or the pseudogene TRBV3-2) with TRBJ2-1; 13 bases are shared with TRBD2. The CDR3 totals 17 residues. Germline CDR1 and CDR2: LGHDT and YNNKEL (reference sequence). Losses at the gene ends were 4 bases for V and 4 bases for J; bases not matched to a gene: 7.

V and J are TRBV7-9 and TRBJ1-6, with TRBD1 as a possible D gene (5 bases). Trimming pared 1 base from V and 9 bases from J, leaving 16 bases between. CDR1 is SEHNR, CDR2 FQNEAQ, per germline (reference sequence). The CDR3 length is 16 residues. CDR3 DNA sequence: TGTGCCAGCAGCTTAGACGGTCCGGGGGGGAGTTCACCCCTCCACTTT. It specifies CASSLDGPGGSSPLHF.

Here the CDR3 reads CASSIYGTGEGYTF. As DNA, the CDR3 is TGCGCCAGCAGCATATACGGGACAGGAGAAGGCTACACCTTC. The chain links TRBV5-1 to TRBJ1-2; 8 nucleotides line up with TRBD1. The CDR3 length is 14 residues. J was trimmed by 8 bases and V by 4 bases; bases with no gene match: 10. Per germline, CDR1 SGHRS and CDR2 YFSETQ.

The chain links TRBV29-1 to TRBJ2-2, with 7 positions matching TRBD2. This CDR3 is 14 amino acids long. Per the germline V gene, CDR1 is SQVTM and CDR2 is ANQGSEA. V was pared by 5 bases and J by 4 bases, with 7 bases of the junction left unmatched. Written as DNA, the CDR3 is TGCAGCGTTTTGGCGGGAGTTGGCACCGGGGAGCTGTTTTTT. Its protein is CSVLAGVGTGELFF.

V gene TRBV4-3 combines with J gene TRBJ1-2; the D is unclear. Germline CDR1 and CDR2: LGHNA and YSLEER. There are 13 residues in the CDR3. Trimming removed 5 bases from V and 4 bases from J, with 11 bases in between. This CDR3 is CASSKIPLYGYTF. CDR3 DNA: TGCGCCAGCAGCAAAATACCACTCTATGGCTACACCTTC.

This clone was counted once. The chain joins TRBV4-3 to TRBJ1-6, with no clear D. The V and J ends lost 1 base and 10 bases respectively, with 17 bases between them. The CDR3 contains 16 residues. CDR1 LGHNA and CDR2 YSLEER come from the germline V gene. Written as DNA, the CDR3 is TGCGCCAGCAGCCAAGGTTTGGTTGTACGGGGATCACCCCTCCACTTT. It encodes CASSQGLVVRGSPLHF.

The chain combines TRBV14 with TRBJ1-2; no clear D. CDR1 and CDR2 from the germline V gene are SGHDN and FVKESK. The CDR3 is made up of 14 amino acids. Trimming removed 0 bases at V and 1 base at J, with 6 bases between. For the CDR3, the DNA is TGTGCCAGCAGCCAAGACCGGGGTAACTATGGCTACACCTTC. Its protein product is CASSQDRGNYGYTF.

The chain combines TRBV5-1 with TRBJ2-5; TRBD2 matches at 8 bases. The CDR3 spans 18 residues. Germline V CDR1 and CDR2: SGHRS, YFSETQ. J gave up 5 bases and V 0 bases, and 15 bases lay outside the gene matches. The CDR3 sequence: CASSLVGSGRASRETQYF. CDR3 sequence (DNA): TGCGCCAGCAGCTTGGTAGGGAGCGGGAGAGCGTCTCGGGAGACCCAGTACTTC.

The chain couples TRBV25-1 to TRBJ2-3; tentatively, D is TRBD1 (6 bases). Trimming removed 1 base at V and 5 bases at J, with 16 bases between. This CDR3 is 16 amino acids long. Germline CDR1 MGHDK, CDR2 SYGVNS. CDR3 sequence: CASSESGRGDEDTQYF. The CDR3 DNA reads TGTGCCAGCAGTGAATCTGGCAGGGGTGATGAAGATACGCAGTATTTT.

J is TRBJ1-1 and V is TRBV30, with a tentative D call TRBD1 (5 bases). Trimming took off 2 bases at V and 6 bases at J, with 10 bases between the two ends. This CDR3 is 12 amino acids long. Germline V gene sequence: CDR1 GTSNPN, CDR2 SVGIG (reference sequence). CDR3 in amino acids: CAWSPQGPEAFF. The CDR3 DNA reads TGTGCCTGGAGTCCGCAGGGTCCTGAAGCTTTCTTT.